The clone carrying this T cell receptor (beta chain) turned up a few times. Its antigen is undetermined. The use of a sample-barcoded 5' primer and a J-beta primer mix characterized a second PCR of roughly 7 to 11 cycles. TCRdb re-analysed the 5' RACE reads in MiXCR, keeping a single row per CDR3 protein. The sample holds over 500,000 distinct CDR3 sequences, about 29% seen once. This specimen belongs to a study of blood T cells in healthy people across ages. The CDR3 covers 12 residues. Germline V gives CDR1 GTSNPN, CDR2 SVGIG (reference sequence). Study findings and constraints: Possibly confounding the expanded clonotype changes was the fact that donor CMV status was unknown. Significant beta diversity loss was already apparent by age approximately 42, declining roughly linearly.

A further study also used this sample, focusing on T cells of mothers and their children. Turning to that study: All donors were healthy and Caucasian; they were a few mothers and their six children. The effect of thymic selection on TCR recombination output is similar between related and unrelated pairs.

The TCR originated in a boy between 2 and 10 years old in good health. This rearrangement joins TRBV30 to TRBJ2-1, with TRBD1 matching over 8 bases. Near its end, the DNA agrees better with TRBJ2-7, so the J call may be wrong. Source material: blood. The DNA for the CDR3 is TGTGCCATAACTCAGGGGGCAGCCGAGCAGTACTTC. It translates to CAITQGAAEQYF.